The 27 T cell receptor beta chains given below trace back to one sample, sequenced in a study of OX40 agonist ivuxolimab in advanced cancers. Only in-frame clones appear in the TCRdb table, and some are missing; sequencing was by immunoSEQ multiplex PCR. Among approximately 40,000 clones, over 75% were seen once, and the ten largest hold 19%. The sequenced sample was CD4+ or CD8+ T cells sorted from blood, obtained in a trial of the OX40 agonist ivuxolimab. The receptors come from an adult with an advanced solid tumor such as melanoma, head and neck, liver or kidney cancer.

CDR3 loop: CSVEQGDTEAFF. Written as DNA, the CDR3 is TGCAGCGTTGAACAGGGGGATACTGAAGCTTTCTTT. This rearrangement joins TRBV29-1 to TRBJ1-1; 7 nucleotides line up with TRBD1. The CDR3 consists of 12 residues. Trimming cost V 2 bases and J 5 bases; bases outside gene matches: 2. The germline gives CDR1 SQVTM, CDR2 ANQGSEA.

This clone was picked up one time. The rearrangement joins TRBV12-5 to TRBJ2-2; D not resolved. Trimming pared 5 bases from V and 5 bases from J, leaving 6 bases between. Germline loops: CDR1 LGHNT, CDR2 FRNRAP. The CDR3 spans 12 residues. CDR3 residues: CASGQVTGELFF. CDR3 nucleotides: TGTGCTAGTGGTCAAGTGACCGGGGAGCTGTTTTTT.

The chain employs TRBV11-2 and TRBJ2-5; unclear D gene. This CDR3 region has 11 residues. Trimming cost V 5 bases and J 11 bases, with 12 bases left between them. Germline-derived CDR1 and CDR2 are SGHAT and FQNNGV. CDR3: CASSPSLGQYF. The DNA of the CDR3 is TGTGCCAGCAGCCCGAGCCTCGGGCAGTACTTC.

This chain uses TRBV6-1 with TRBJ1-4, with 9 bases identical to TRBD1. The J segment lost 2 bases and the V segment lost 6 bases, leaving 4 bases of the junction unmatched. The length of the CDR3 is 15 residues. Germline CDR1 reads MNHNS; CDR2 reads SASEGT. CDR3 nucleotide sequence: TGTGCCAGCAGACCTACAGGGGGCACTAATGAAAAACTGTTTTTT. Its translation is CASRPTGGTNEKLFF.

This chain connects TRBV6-6 to TRBJ2-2, with D possibly matching TRBD1 (7 bases). CDR1 MNHNY and CDR2 SVGAGI come from the germline V gene (reference sequence). V was shortened by 6 bases and J by 5 bases, with 16 bases between the two germline ends. The CDR3 runs to 15 residues. CDR3 nucleotide sequence: TGTGCCAGCAGATACAGGGGAGGACAAACCGGGGAGCTGTTTTTT. This gives the protein CASRYRGGQTGELFF.

CDR3 amino acids: CASSQDRNKDGHEQYF. The CDR3, as DNA: TGCGCCAGCAGCCAAGATCGTAATAAGGACGGACACGAGCAGTACTTC. J is TRBJ2-7 and V is TRBV4-1, with D uncertain. This CDR3 has 16 amino acids. Germline V gene data show CDR1 as MGHRA and CDR2 as YSYEKL. V was pared by 0 bases and J by 5 bases, with 17 bases between.

The CDR3, as DNA: TGTGCCAGCAGCCCCCTCAGTTCGGGGTATTACGAGCAGTACTTC. Encoded protein: CASSPLSSGYYEQYF. This rearrangement joins TRBV9 to TRBJ2-7; maybe TRBD2 (5 bases). V gave up 4 bases and J gave up 4 bases, with 18 bases separating them. CDR3 length equals 15 residues. Germline V gene lookup returns CDR1 SGDLS and CDR2 YYNGEE.

The table lists this clone with a few counts. The V call is TRBV6-6, the J call TRBJ1-3; D possibly corresponds to TRBD1 (6 bases). V lost 6 bases to trimming and J lost 0 bases, with 12 bases between them. The CDR3 extends over 15 amino acids. Germline CDR1 is MNHNY and CDR2 is SVGAGI (reference sequence). The CDR3 region is CASRIGQNSGNTIYF. DNA for the CDR3: TGTGCCAGCAGAATAGGACAGAACTCTGGAAACACCATATATTTT.

The V call is TRBV7-6, the J call TRBJ2-3; TRBD2 agrees at 15 bases. There are 20 residues in the CDR3. V was clipped by 1 base and J by 1 base; unmatched bases: 9. Germline CDR1 and CDR2: SGHVS and FNYEAQ. This CDR3 is CASSLEWTSGGAGGTDTQYF. DNA for the CDR3: TGTGCCAGCAGCTTAGAGTGGACTAGCGGGGGGGCCGGGGGCACAGATACGCAGTATTTT.

In nucleotides, the CDR3 is TGTGCCAGTAGTCCCTGGGGGGATGAGCAGTTCTTC. It codes for CASSPWGDEQFF. The chain employs TRBV19 and TRBJ2-1, with D possibly matching TRBD2 (6 bases). Germline CDR1 is LNHDA and CDR2 is SQIVND (reference sequence). V lost 5 bases, J lost 8 bases, and 10 bases lay in between. There are 12 residues in the CDR3.

The genes are TRBV6-5 and TRBJ1-2, with D tentatively TRBD1 (5 bases). The V end was cut by 11 bases, the J end by 2 bases, with 15 bases between. The CDR3 is 13 amino acids. The V gene's germline CDR1 is MNHEY and CDR2 SVGAGI. The CDR3, as DNA: TGTGCCGCGGGGCCCCCACTAAACTATGGCTACACCTTC. This translates into CAAGPPLNYGYTF.

The chain joins TRBV19 to TRBJ1-1; weak D call: TRBD1 (6 bases). Deletions cut 4 bases from V and 6 bases from J, with 12 bases between. In germline, CDR1 is LNHDA, CDR2 SQIVND (reference sequence). The CDR3 spans 13 residues. The CDR3 protein is CASSTGTKSEAFF. In DNA form, the CDR3 reads TGTGCCAGTAGTACCGGGACAAAATCTGAAGCTTTCTTT.

This clone is medium-sized (0.01 to 0.1%) by share. The chain is built from TRBV29-1 and TRBJ2-7; D unresolved. Trimming took 8 bases from V and 6 from J, leaving 11 bases between them. Germline-derived CDR1 and CDR2 are SQVTM and ANQGSEA. The CDR3 totals 10 residues. The chain's CDR3 is CSLSGAEQYF. CDR3 nucleotide sequence: TGCAGCCTATCAGGAGCCGAGCAGTACTTC.

This rearrangement joins TRBV4-1 to TRBJ2-7, with D maybe TRBD2 (5 bases). The CDR3 totals 16 residues. Germline loops: CDR1 MGHRA, CDR2 YSYEKL. V shed 1 base and J shed 6 bases, with 19 bases lying between them. The CDR3 DNA reads TGCGCCAGCAGCCAAGGGGCTGGAGGATTGGGCCCCGAGCAGTACTTC. It translates to CASSQGAGGLGPEQYF.

This sequence joins TRBV10-3 and TRBJ2-7; TRBD2 is a possible D gene (6 bases). The CDR3 spans 18 residues. V lost 4 bases and J lost 0, with 22 bases in between. Germline CDR1 reads ENHRY; CDR2 reads SYGVKD. DNA of the CDR3: TGTGCCATCAGTGTGGGGGGTTCGGGCTTCTCTAGCTCCTACGAGCAGTACTTC. It translates to CAISVGGSGFSSSYEQYF.

This chain links TRBV13 with TRBJ1-1; 11 bases align to TRBD1. Germline V lookup: CDR1 PRHDT, CDR2 FYEKMQ (reference sequence). This CDR3 spans 17 amino acids. Trimming took 3 bases from V and 6 from J; bases not matched to a gene: 12. This CDR3 is CASSLGTGGWKGSEAFF. Written as DNA, the CDR3 is TGTGCCAGCAGCTTGGGGACAGGGGGTTGGAAGGGTTCTGAAGCTTTCTTT.

V is TRBV7-9 and J is TRBJ1-2; D call uncertain. This CDR3 has 14 residues. Trimming took off 3 bases at V and 4 bases at J, with 12 bases between the two ends. Per the germline V gene, CDR1 is SEHNR and CDR2 is FQNEAQ (reference sequence). CDR3: CASSFPLGSYGYTF. The CDR3, as DNA: TGTGCCAGCAGCTTCCCCTTAGGGAGCTATGGCTACACCTTC.

V gene TRBV6-5 combines with J gene TRBJ2-5; D is undetermined. Germline CDR1 reads MNHEY; CDR2 reads SVGAGI. Trimming took off 0 bases at V and 5 bases at J, with 7 bases between the two ends. This CDR3 contains 13 residues. Here the CDR3 reads CASSYSFGETQYF. The DNA of the CDR3 is TGTGCCAGCAGTTACTCGTTCGGGGAGACCCAGTACTTC.

The genes are TRBV13 and TRBJ2-3; D remains unclear. Germline-derived CDR1 and CDR2 are PRHDT and FYEKMQ (reference sequence). V lost 1 base and J lost 6, with 2 bases in between. This CDR3 has 11 amino acids. For the CDR3, the DNA is TGTGCCAGCAGCTTAGATGATACGCAGTATTTT. Its translation: CASSLDDTQYF.

The chain links TRBV9 to TRBJ1-2; no clear D. CDR1 and CDR2 (germline): SGDLS, YYNGEE. The CDR3 runs 13 residues. V was trimmed by 0 bases and J by 8 bases, leaving 11 bases between them. DNA of the CDR3: TGTGCCAGCAGCGTAGGAAGGTATGGAGGCTACACCTTC. It specifies CASSVGRYGGYTF.

A word on this clone: This sample includes further DNA sequences coding for the same CDR3. J is TRBJ2-2 and V is TRBV11-3, with 7 bases fitting TRBD1. Germline trimming cut 4 bases from V and 1 base from J; bases unmatched to any gene: 3. CDR1 is SGHNT and CDR2 is YENEEA in the germline V gene. The CDR3 runs 15 residues. CDR3 DNA: TGTGCCAGCAGCTGGGGGACAGTGAACACCGGGGAGCTGTTTTTT. This sequence encodes CASSWGTVNTGELFF.

This clone was found once. The V call is TRBV5-4, the J call TRBJ2-1; the D call may be TRBD1 or TRBD2 (5 bases each). The CDR3 loop spans 13 amino acids. The germline gives CDR1 SGHNT, CDR2 YYREEE (reference sequence). V shed 0 bases and J shed 14 bases, with 15 bases lying between them. The CDR3 coding sequence is TGTGCCAGCAGCTTGGTGACAGCCGAGGGGAAGTTCTTC. This codes for CASSLVTAEGKFF.

The V call is TRBV7-6, the J call TRBJ1-5; D is perhaps TRBD1 (5 bases). Per germline, CDR1 SGHVS and CDR2 FNYEAQ. The CDR3 sequence is 20 residues long. Deletions cut 1 base from V and 4 bases from J, with 26 bases between. The CDR3 coding sequence is TGTGCCAGCAGCTTAGTGGCTCCGGGACCCGGGGGAGGTTTAAATCAGCCCCAGCATTTT. As protein: CASSLVAPGPGGGLNQPQHF.

The V call is TRBV12-5, the J call TRBJ2-7; tentatively, D is TRBD2 (5 bases). Trimming shortened V by 2 bases and J by 4 bases, and 6 bases separated the two germline ends. The CDR3 consists of 12 residues. Germline V gene data show CDR1 as LGHNT and CDR2 as FRNRAP. The CDR3 DNA follows: TGTGCTAGTGGTTTGTGGGAGTACGAGCAGTACTTC. Translation gives CASGLWEYEQYF.

This chain uses TRBV11-3 with TRBJ2-7, with D perhaps TRBD1 or TRBD2 (5 bases each). This CDR3 has 13 amino acids. V was cut by 3 bases and J by 2 bases, with 8 bases left in between. The germline gives CDR1 SGHNT, CDR2 YENEEA. The CDR3 is CASSLGETYEQYF. The CDR3, as DNA: TGTGCCAGCAGCTTGGGGGAAACCTACGAGCAGTACTTC.

This chain links TRBV6-5 with TRBJ1-1; D is undetermined. The V end lost 4 bases, the J end lost 3 bases, and 9 bases lay between the germline ends. CDR1 is MNHEY, CDR2 SVGAGI, per germline. The length of the CDR3 is 13 residues. Written as DNA, the CDR3 is TGTGCCAGCAGTTTCCTTGCCTACACTGAAGCTTTCTTT. Its protein product is CASSFLAYTEAFF.

The V call is TRBV5-1, the J call TRBJ2-6, with D unresolved. V was pared by 4 bases and J by 0 bases, with 11 bases between. The CDR3 consists of 16 residues. CDR1 and CDR2 (germline): SGHRS, YFSETQ. CDR3 loop: CASSIWTYSGANVLTF. CDR3 DNA sequence: TGCGCCAGCAGCATCTGGACCTACTCTGGGGCCAACGTCCTGACTTTC.